Each of the 21 T cell receptor beta chains below was sequenced from the same sample in a study of T cell repertoires in cytomegalovirus infection. These receptors' antigens are unknown. TCRdb re-analysed the reads in MiXCR, keeping a single row per CDR3 protein. The table shows approximately 1,000,000 distinct CDR3 sequences, with around a third occurring only once. The sequences come from cultured CD8+ T cells from PBMCs, collected from culture after CMV antigen stimulation. Source of these receptors: a human donor in good health (CMV status not recorded). Some clones in this sample may be carry-over from other donors' samples.

This clonotype showed up just a few times. The chain couples TRBV7-9 to TRBJ1-3; the match to TRBD1 covers 7 bases. The CDR3 totals 17 residues. Germline V lookup: CDR1 SEHNR, CDR2 FQNEAQ (reference sequence). Losses at the gene ends were 1 base for V and 4 bases for J; bases not matched to a gene: 10. CDR3 sequence: CASSLGDLQGHGNTIYF. The CDR3 DNA reads TGTGCCAGCAGCTTAGGAGACCTACAGGGGCACGGAAACACCATATATTTT.

This clonotype has only a few counts. V and J are TRBV6-2 or TRBV6-3 and TRBJ1-6, with 7 bases fitting TRBD1. Germline loops: CDR1 MNHEY, CDR2 SVGEGT. This CDR3 is built from 18 residues. J gave up 4 bases and V 4 bases, and 13 bases lay outside the gene matches. The CDR3 here is CASSLTSPGQNYNSPLHF. The CDR3, as DNA: TGTGCCAGCAGTTTGACCTCACCGGGACAGAATTATAATTCACCCCTCCACTTT.

The rearrangement links TRBV4-1 to TRBJ1-6; 7 positions agree with TRBD1. This CDR3 region has 16 residues. Trimming removed 1 base from V and 7 bases from J; junction bases left unmatched: 7. Looked up from germline, CDR1 is MGHRA and CDR2 is YSYEKL. CDR3 nucleotides: TGCGCCAGCAGCCAAGGGTGGCAGGGGGACAATTCACCCCTCCACTTT. Protein sequence: CASSQGWQGDNSPLHF.

The V and J genes are TRBV6-2 or TRBV6-3 and TRBJ1-1; 7 nucleotides line up with TRBD1. CDR1 and CDR2 from the germline V gene are MNHEY and SVGEGT. The CDR3 is 13 amino acids. Trimming took 6 bases from V and 5 from J; bases not matched to a gene: 6. CDR3 in DNA: TGTGCCAGCAGAAATGACAGGGTAACTGAAGCTTTCTTT. Translation gives CASRNDRVTEAFF.

The table lists this clonotype with a few counts. V gene TRBV9 combines with J gene TRBJ1-2, with 7 bases identical to TRBD1. V dropped 3 bases and J dropped 3; count of bases not matched to a gene: 2. Germline CDR1 reads SGDLS; CDR2 reads YYNGEE. The CDR3 is made up of 13 amino acids. The CDR3 region is CASSAQGYYGYTF. CDR3 nucleotide sequence: TGTGCCAGCAGCGCACAGGGGTACTATGGCTACACCTTC.

There are a few counts of this clonotype. The chain uses TRBV6-1 and TRBJ1-5; D gene uncertain. The V gene's germline CDR1 is MNHNS and CDR2 SASEGT. This CDR3 comprises 15 residues. V lost 6 bases, J lost 4 bases, and 16 bases lay in between. In DNA form, the CDR3 reads TGTGCCAGCAGAGTAGAGAACTTTGGTAATCAGCCCCAGCATTTT. Protein sequence: CASRVENFGNQPQHF.

CDR3 sequence reads: CASSQADRGFLEQYV. The CDR3 DNA sequence: TGCGCCAGCAGCCAAGCTGACAGGGGGTTTCTCGAGCAGTACGTC. The chain couples TRBV4-1 to TRBJ2-7, with 9 bases lining up with TRBD1. V lost 1 base to trimming and J lost 6 bases; unmatched junction nucleotides: 7. The CDR3 has 15 residues. Germline-derived CDR1 and CDR2 are MGHRA and YSYEKL.

This clonotype was picked up a small number of times. This chain connects TRBV6-5 to TRBJ2-7; no reliable D call. This CDR3 has 11 amino acids. Germline V gene lookup returns CDR1 MNHEY and CDR2 SVGAGI. V lost 0 bases to trimming and J lost 10 bases, with 7 bases between them. The CDR3: CASSYSVHQYF. Here the CDR3 DNA reads TGTGCCAGCAGTTACTCGGTTCATCAGTACTTC.

This clonotype turned up a few times. This sequence joins TRBV11-2 and TRBJ2-3, with TRBD1 identical over 9 bases. Trimming cost V 2 bases and J 7 bases; bases outside gene matches: 13. The CDR3 has 17 residues. Germline lookup yields CDR1 SGHAT and CDR2 FQNNGV. The CDR3 nucleotides are TGTGCCAGCAGCTTAAGGGGACAGGGTTTAGGATCGAATACGCAGTATTTT. Its translation is CASSLRGQGLGSNTQYF.

The rearrangement joins TRBV7-6 to TRBJ2-2, with TRBD2 as a possible D gene (5 bases). The ends were cut back, 3 bases at V and 3 bases at J, with 14 bases in the middle. Germline CDR1 reads SGHVS; CDR2 reads FNYEAQ. The CDR3 is made up of 16 amino acids. The CDR3 loop reads CASSFPLASYTGELFF. Here the CDR3 DNA reads TGTGCCAGCAGCTTCCCCCTAGCTTCGTACACCGGGGAGCTGTTTTTT.

In this sample, this clonotype turned up a few times. The chain joins TRBV5-8 to TRBJ2-2; TRBD1 might be the D (5 bases). V lost 0 bases, J lost 5 bases, and 8 bases lay in between. Germline assignment: CDR1 SGHTS and CDR2 YDEGEE. CDR3 length: 14 amino acids. The CDR3 loop reads CASSLGWTTGELFF. In DNA, the CDR3 is TGTGCCAGCAGCTTGGGGTGGACAACCGGGGAGCTGTTTTTT.

This clonotype was recorded at least ten times. The chain recombines TRBV7-9 with TRBJ1-2; 8 bases fit TRBD1. CDR3 length: 16 amino acids. V was clipped by 5 bases and J by 5 bases; unmatched bases: 13. The germline CDR1 and CDR2 sequences are SEHNR and FQNEAQ (reference sequence). Here the CDR3 DNA reads TGTGCCAGCAGCCTGAAGCCGGACAGGGATGGGTATGGCTACACCTTC. It specifies CASSLKPDRDGYGYTF.

The V and J genes are TRBV10-2 and TRBJ1-3, with D maybe TRBD1 (6 bases). The CDR3 has 12 residues. Germline V gene lookup returns CDR1 WSHSY and CDR2 SAAADI. The germline V and J ends were trimmed by 2 bases and 11 bases, with 10 bases remaining between them. The CDR3 DNA reads as TGCGCCAGCAGTGAGACAGGGCAGGCCATATATTTT. This encodes CASSETGQAIYF.

V and J are TRBV4-1 and TRBJ1-1, with TRBD1 matching over 11 bases. The CDR3 is 15 amino acids. Trimming cost V 5 bases and J 4 bases; bases outside gene matches: 6. The germline CDR1 and CDR2 sequences are MGHRA and YSYEKL. CDR3 coding DNA: TGCGCCAGCAGCTTAGGACAGGGGGCCGGCACTGAAGCTTTCTTT. This encodes CASSLGQGAGTEAFF.

The V gene is TRBV5-8, the J gene TRBJ2-3; D is ambiguous. Germline V gives CDR1 SGHTS, CDR2 YDEGEE. This CDR3 comprises 13 residues. V was pared by 4 bases and J by 3 bases, with 9 bases between. The CDR3 DNA sequence: TGTGCCAGCAGCGGTATGGATACAGATACGCAGTATTTT. This sequence encodes CASSGMDTDTQYF.

The gene calls are TRBV7-9 and TRBJ1-4; D not resolved. Germline values: CDR1 SEHNR, CDR2 FQNEAQ (reference sequence). V shed 5 bases and J shed 4 bases, with 14 bases lying between them. The CDR3 has 15 amino acids. The CDR3 region has the DNA TGTGCCAGCAGCGACTTAGGAAGGAATAATGAAAAACTGTTTTTT. Its translation: CASSDLGRNNEKLFF.

This rearrangement joins TRBV7-9 to TRBJ2-7; D is perhaps TRBD2 (6 bases). Trimming cost V 5 bases and J 6 bases, with 11 bases left between them. Germline values: CDR1 SEHNR, CDR2 FQNEAQ (reference sequence). The CDR3 has 12 residues. The CDR3 DNA sequence: TGTGCCAGCAGCCAGACTAGTTCCGAGCAGTACGTC. It yields the protein CASSQTSSEQYV.

The chain combines TRBV4-3 with TRBJ1-2, with TRBD1 matching 8 bases. Germline CDR1 reads LGHNA; CDR2 reads YSLEER. The length of the CDR3 is 15 residues. V lost 3 bases to trimming and J lost 7 bases; unmatched junction nucleotides: 10. CDR3 in amino acids: CASSHGQGEGFGYTF. The CDR3, as DNA: TGCGCCAGCAGCCATGGACAGGGAGAGGGATTTGGCTACACCTTC.

This clonotype was seen repeatedly, ten times or more. The V gene is TRBV7-6, the J gene TRBJ2-2; tentatively, D is TRBD1 or TRBD2 (6 bases each). Between the trimmed V and J ends, which lost 8 bases and 0 bases, there was a span of 13 bases. CDR3 length: 15 amino acids. CDR1 and CDR2 (germline): SGHVS, FNYEAQ. The CDR3 loop is CASGIGGANTGELFF. The CDR3 bases are TGTGCCAGCGGTATCGGGGGCGCGAACACCGGGGAGCTGTTTTTT.

This clonotype was seen only a few times. This sequence joins TRBV6-5 and TRBJ2-7; the D is unclear. V lost 3 bases and J lost 9, with 9 bases in between. Per germline, CDR1 MNHEY and CDR2 SVGAGI. The CDR3 spans 11 residues. The CDR3 here is CASSYGQTQYV. CDR3 sequence (DNA): TGTGCCAGCAGTTATGGCCAGACGCAGTACGTC.

The CDR3 is CASSLGSGTGGAEQYF. CDR3 nucleotides: TGTGCCAGCAGCTTAGGCTCCGGGACAGGGGGCGCCGAGCAGTACTTC. The V and J genes are TRBV7-6 and TRBJ2-7, with 12 bases lining up with TRBD1. CDR3 length: 16 residues. The V segment lost 1 base and the J segment 6 bases; nucleotides outside the gene matches: 7. Germline CDR1 reads SGHVS; CDR2 reads FNYEAQ. The full variable domain, in which reference TRBV7-6 and TRBJ2-7 provide the parts outside the CDR3, is GAGVSQSPRYKVTKRGQDVALRCDPISGHVSLYWYRQALGQGPEFLTYFNYEAQQDKSGLPNDRFSAERPEGSISTLTIQRTEQRDSAMYRCASSLGSGTGGAEQYFGPGTRLTVT.